This TCR beta chain comes out of a study of T-cell reconstitution after alpha-beta-depleted transplantation in children (TCRdb year 2016). The study in broad terms: T-cell immune reconstitution after TCRalphabeta/CD19-depleted allogeneic hematopoietic cell transplantation in children was quantitatively tracked in the study by means of TCR repertoire profiling. Beyond this particular receptor, the publication reports: In some patients, high TCRbeta diversity at day 60 was attributed to recipient T cells and intrathymic progenitors that had survived conditioning. About two months after transplant, the apparently early recovery of alphabetaT-cell counts reportedly depended on just several hundred clones that had expanded rapidly and came from non-depleted graft cells. Over subsequent months, a decline in hyperexpanded clone frequencies was noted, and after one year, T-cell counts and TCRbeta diversity were mostly ascribed to newly produced T cells.

Reading the label with the study, this specimen's treatment or condition is: allogeneic hematopoietic cell transplantation with graft depleted of TCRalphabeta T cells and CD19 B cells. TCRalphabeta/CD19-depleted allogeneic hematopoietic cell grafts were given to the transplant recipients, all of whom were children. This clonotype is a singleton in its sample. Its binding antigen is unknown. No quality values exist for individual bases; no much larger clone is one base distant. One read represents weak support. Unmatched junction bases come to 9, with V trimmed by 3 bases and J by 6 bases. Spanning cysteine to phenylalanine, the CDR3 consists of 15 amino acids. The retained sequence is limited to the CDR3, 45 bases, with the frame set at the first base. CDR1 SGHAT and CDR2 FQDESV were looked up in the germline V gene (reference sequence). The receptor library was made with PCR. Sequencing was performed on an Illumina HiSeq 2500. TCR library preparation used molecular barcoding, with unique molecular identifiers applied to normalize quantification of the TCRbeta repertoire. TCRdb reran the public reads through fastp at Q25 and MiXCR, keeping productive beta chains. Each entry merges the rows of one CDR3 protein and shows their most common DNA and genes. This sample comprises 330,000 or so distinct CDR3 sequences, over 9.5% of them detected only once. The top ten clonotypes cover approximately 7.6% of the sample.

The source material was PBMCs, sampled before TCRalphabeta/CD19-depleted stem cell transplant. The clonotype comes from a boy younger than two with acute myeloid leukemia, due to receive a stem cell transplant. The chain is assembled from TRBV11-1 and TRBJ1-2, and 8 bases in between align with TRBD1. The nucleotide sequence reads TGTGCCAGCAGCTTTACGCAGGGGGCCGGAGATGGCTACACCTTC. Its coded protein is CASSFTQGAGDGYTF.